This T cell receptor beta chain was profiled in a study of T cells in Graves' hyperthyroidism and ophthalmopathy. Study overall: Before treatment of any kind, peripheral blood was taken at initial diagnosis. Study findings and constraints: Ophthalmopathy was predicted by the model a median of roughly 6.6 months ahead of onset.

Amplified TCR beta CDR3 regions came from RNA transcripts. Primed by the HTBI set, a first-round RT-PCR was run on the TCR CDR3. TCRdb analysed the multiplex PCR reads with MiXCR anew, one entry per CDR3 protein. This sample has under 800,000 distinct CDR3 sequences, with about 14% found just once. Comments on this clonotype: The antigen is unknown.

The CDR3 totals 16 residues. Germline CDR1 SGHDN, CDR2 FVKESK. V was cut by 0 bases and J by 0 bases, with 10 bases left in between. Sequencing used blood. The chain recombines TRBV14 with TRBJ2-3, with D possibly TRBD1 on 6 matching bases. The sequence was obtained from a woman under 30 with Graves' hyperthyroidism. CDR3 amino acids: CASSQEQGLSTDTQYF. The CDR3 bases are TGTGCCAGCAGCCAAGAACAGGGCCTGAGCACAGATACGCAGTATTTT.